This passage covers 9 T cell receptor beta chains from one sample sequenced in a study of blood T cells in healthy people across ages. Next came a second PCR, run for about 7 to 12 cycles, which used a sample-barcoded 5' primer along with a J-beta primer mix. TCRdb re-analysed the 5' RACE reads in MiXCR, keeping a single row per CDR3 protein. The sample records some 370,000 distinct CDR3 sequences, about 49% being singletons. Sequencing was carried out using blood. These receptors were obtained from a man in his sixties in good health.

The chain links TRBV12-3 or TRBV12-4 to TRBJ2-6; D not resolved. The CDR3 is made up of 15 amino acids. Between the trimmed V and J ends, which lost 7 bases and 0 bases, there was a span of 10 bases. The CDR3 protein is CASTPRSSGANVLTF. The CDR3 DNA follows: TGTGCCAGCACCCCCAGAAGCTCTGGGGCCAACGTCCTGACTTTC.

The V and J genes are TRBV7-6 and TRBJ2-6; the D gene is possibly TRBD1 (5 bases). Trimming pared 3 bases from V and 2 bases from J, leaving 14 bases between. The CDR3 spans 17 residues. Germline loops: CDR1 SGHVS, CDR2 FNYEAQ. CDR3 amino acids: CASSLGSRVTGANVLTF. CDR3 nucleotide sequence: TGTGCCAGCAGCTTGGGGTCCAGGGTCACTGGGGCCAACGTCCTGACTTTC.

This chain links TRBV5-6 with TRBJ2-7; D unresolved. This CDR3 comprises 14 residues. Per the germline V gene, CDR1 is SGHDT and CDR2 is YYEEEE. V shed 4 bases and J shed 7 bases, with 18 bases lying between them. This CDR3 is CASSTDPVYNEQYF. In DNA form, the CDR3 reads TGTGCCAGCAGCACGGACCCGGTGTACAATGAGCAGTACTTC.

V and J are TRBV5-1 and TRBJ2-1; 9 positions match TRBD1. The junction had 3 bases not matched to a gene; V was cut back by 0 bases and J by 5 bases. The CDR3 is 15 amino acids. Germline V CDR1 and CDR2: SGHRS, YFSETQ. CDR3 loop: CASSLVQGANNEQFF. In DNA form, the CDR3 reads TGCGCCAGCAGCTTGGTACAGGGGGCCAACAATGAGCAGTTCTTC.

The CDR3, as DNA: TGCGCCAGCAGCCTCCCCCTGGTCCCTCCTCCAAATGAGCAGTTCTTC. Encoded protein: CASSLPLVPPPNEQFF. The gene calls are TRBV4-1 and TRBJ2-1, with D uncertain. CDR3 length: 16 residues. Germline CDR1 is MGHRA and CDR2 is YSYEKL. V was trimmed by 4 bases and J by 7 bases, leaving 20 bases between them.

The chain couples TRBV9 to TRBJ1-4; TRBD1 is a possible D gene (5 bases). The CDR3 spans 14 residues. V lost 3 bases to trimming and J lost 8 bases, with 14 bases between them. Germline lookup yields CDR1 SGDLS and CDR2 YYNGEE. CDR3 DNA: TGTGCCAGCAGCGCGGGAATCGAGGGGGAAAAACTGTTTTTT. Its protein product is CASSAGIEGEKLFF.

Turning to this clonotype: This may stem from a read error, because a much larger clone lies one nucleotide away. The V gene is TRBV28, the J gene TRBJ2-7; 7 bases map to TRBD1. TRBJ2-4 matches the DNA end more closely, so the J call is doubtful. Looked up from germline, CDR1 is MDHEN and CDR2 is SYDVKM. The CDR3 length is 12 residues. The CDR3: CAIQGSKSIQYF. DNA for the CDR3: TGTGCCATACAGGGGTCCAAAAGCATTCAGTACTTC.

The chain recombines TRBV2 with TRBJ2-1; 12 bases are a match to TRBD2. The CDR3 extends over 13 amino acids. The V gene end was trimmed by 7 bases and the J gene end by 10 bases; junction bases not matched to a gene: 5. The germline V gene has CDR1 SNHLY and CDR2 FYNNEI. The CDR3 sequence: CASTSGGAREQFF. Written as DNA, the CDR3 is TGTGCCAGCACTAGCGGGGGGGCCAGGGAGCAGTTCTTC.

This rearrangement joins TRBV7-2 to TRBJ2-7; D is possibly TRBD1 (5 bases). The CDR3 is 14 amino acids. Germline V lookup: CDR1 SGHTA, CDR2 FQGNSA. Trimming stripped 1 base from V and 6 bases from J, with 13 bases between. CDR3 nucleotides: TGTGCCAGCAGCTTAGGCGCGAGTCAGGGCGAGCAGTACTTC. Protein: CASSLGASQGEQYF.